A single sample is the source of the 5 T cell receptor beta chains below, sequenced in a study of cytomegalovirus exposure and HLA in healthy donors. TCRdb keeps only in-frame clones here, not all; method: immunoSEQ multiplex PCR. Among some 98,000 clones listed, 87% were seen once. The sequenced sample was PBMCs. The receptor set was obtained from a woman aged 25 to 45 in good health and CMV-seronegative.

This clone showed up just once. Relative to the germline gene, one junction end is altered; a read error may explain this. The chain joins TRBV7-7 to TRBJ2-2; 9 bases fit TRBD2. The CDR3 spans 17 residues. CDR1 and CDR2 (germline): SSHAT, FNYEAQ (reference sequence). CDR3: CASSPALAGLATGELFF. CDR3 DNA sequence: TGTGCTAGCAGCCCTGCCCTAGCGGGATTGGCAACCGGGGAGCTGTTTTTT.

The chain recombines TRBV5-1 with TRBJ2-5, with 8 bases aligning to TRBD2. CDR1 SGHRS and CDR2 YFSETQ come from the germline V gene. The V gene end was trimmed by 5 bases and the J gene end by 4 bases; junction bases not matched to a gene: 1. This CDR3 has 12 residues. CDR3 nucleotide sequence: TGCGCCAGCAGTCGGGGGGGAGAGACCCAGTACTTC. This translates into CASSRGGETQYF.

This clone was seen more than once but under ten times. The chain joins TRBV7-9 to TRBJ1-2; no definite D call. V lost 3 bases and J lost 1, with 6 bases in between. The CDR3 spans 13 residues. The V gene's germline CDR1 is SEHNR and CDR2 FQNEAQ (reference sequence). CDR3 in amino acids: CASSLENNYGYTF. CDR3 sequence (DNA): TGTGCCAGCAGCTTGGAGAATAACTATGGCTACACCTTC.

The V and J genes are TRBV5-1 and TRBJ2-2; 9 bases are a match to TRBD1. This CDR3 spans 17 amino acids. Per the germline V gene, CDR1 is SGHRS and CDR2 is YFSETQ. V shed 2 bases and J 4 bases; nucleotides not matched to a gene: 9. The CDR3 sequence is CASSFPSGTGITGELFF. The CDR3, as DNA: TGCGCCAGCAGCTTCCCCTCCGGGACAGGGATCACCGGGGAGCTGTTTTTT.

The table lists this clone with a few counts. The chain uses TRBV5-4 and TRBJ2-3; 10 bases align to TRBD1. Germline V CDR1 and CDR2: SGHNT, YYREEE (reference sequence). V was pared by 3 bases and J by 4 bases, with 8 bases of the junction left unmatched. The CDR3 sequence is 16 residues long. This CDR3 is CASSSGDRGGSDTQYF. The CDR3 DNA reads as TGTGCCAGCAGCTCCGGGGACAGGGGAGGTTCAGATACGCAGTATTTT.